The 28 T cell receptor beta chains given below trace back to one sample, sequenced in a study of T cells expressing NK-cell markers. Reanalyzing the 5' RACE reads, TCRdb keeps one entry per CDR3 protein, without DNA. The sample totals fewer than 200,000 distinct CDR3 sequences. The sequenced sample consisted of blood T cells: a sorted CD56 or NKG2C T cell subset, CD4+ or CD8+ T cells, or bulk PBMC T cells (not recorded which). These receptors all stem from a woman aged 18-70 years in good health.

The rearrangement uses TRBV5-6 and TRBJ1-4; TCRdb lists TRBD1, though no DNA is available to test this call. CDR3 size: 14 residues. CDR1 and CDR2 from the germline V gene are SGHDT and YYEEEE. The CDR3 sequence is CASSETGGGEKLFF. Complete variable domain (other parts from reference TRBV5-6 and TRBJ1-4): DAGVTQSPTHLIKTRGQQVTLRCSPKSGHDTVSWYQQALGQGPQFIFQYYEEEERQRGNFPDRFSGHQFPNYSSELNVNALLLGDSALYLCASSETGGGEKLFFGSGTQLSVL.

The genes are TRBV25-1 and TRBJ2-7; TCRdb calls TRBD2, which cannot be checked without DNA. The germline V gene encodes CDR1 MGHDK and CDR2 SYGVNS. This CDR3 is 18 amino acids long. CDR3 sequence reads: CASSRTGLSLAGAYEQYF.

The chain is built from TRBV20-1 and TRBJ2-1; TCRdb returns TRBD2, unconfirmable since there is no DNA. The V gene's germline CDR1 is DFQATT and CDR2 SNEGSKA (reference sequence). This CDR3 is 15 amino acids long. This CDR3 is CSARPGGRNYNEQFF.

V is TRBV7-2 and J is TRBJ1-3; there is no DNA to check the TCRdb D call of TRBD1. The germline CDR1 and CDR2 sequences are SGHTA and FQGNSA. The CDR3 spans 15 residues. The CDR3 loop reads CASSATRQGADTIYF.

The chain has TRBV11-1 and TRBJ2-5. This CDR3 is 13 amino acids long. Germline loops: CDR1 SGHAT, CDR2 FQDESV (reference sequence). The CDR3 sequence: CASSPDWKKTQYF.

The chain employs TRBV5-1 and TRBJ2-7; checking the TCRdb D call of TRBD2 is not possible without DNA. Germline V CDR1 and CDR2: SGHRS, YFSETQ. CDR3 length: 18 residues. CDR3 amino acids: CASSPGTSGGPLGYEQYF.

The chain is built from TRBV3-1 and TRBJ2-1; TCRdb reports TRBD1, a call that lacks DNA to check it against. The CDR3 length is 15 residues. Germline assignment: CDR1 LGHDT and CDR2 YNNKEL (reference sequence). CDR3: CASSQGAGPGNEQFF.

The chain carries TRBV5-1 and TRBJ2-5; TCRdb gives TRBD2 as the D gene, but with no DNA this cannot be confirmed. CDR3 length: 16 residues. Germline V lookup: CDR1 SGHRS, CDR2 YFSETQ. CDR3 region: CASSLEAGVGGKTQYF.

The chain combines TRBV12-3 or TRBV12-4 with TRBJ2-1; TCRdb outputs TRBD2, but without DNA this stays unchecked. The length of the CDR3 is 15 residues. The chain's CDR3 is CASSPGLANYNEQFF.

The chain is built from TRBV7-9 and TRBJ2-7; the TRBD1 assignment by TCRdb is unverifiable without DNA. Germline V gene sequence: CDR1 SEHNR, CDR2 FQNEAQ (reference sequence). This CDR3 is 14 amino acids long. The CDR3 loop is CASSFRTGGYEQYF.

This chain connects TRBV4-1 to TRBJ2-3. Germline V lookup: CDR1 MGHRA, CDR2 YSYEKL. There are 14 residues in the CDR3. CDR3 loop: CATRNIRGTDTQYF.

V usage is TRBV3-1 and J usage is TRBJ2-2. The germline CDR1 and CDR2 sequences are LGHDT and YNNKEL (reference sequence). The CDR3 runs to 13 residues. The CDR3 region is CASNSLHTGELFF.

This chain connects TRBV2 to TRBJ2-1; TCRdb calls TRBD1, which cannot be checked without DNA. The CDR3 extends over 16 amino acids. Germline V gene lookup returns CDR1 SNHLY and CDR2 FYNNEI. The CDR3 here is CASNTPGQGHFNEQFF.

The chain is built from TRBV12-3 or TRBV12-4 and TRBJ2-7; TCRdb returns TRBD1, unconfirmable since there is no DNA. The CDR3 length is 16 residues. The CDR3 loop reads CASLLGQGLGSYEQYF.

The rearrangement links TRBV12-3 or TRBV12-4 to TRBJ2-5; the TCRdb D gene call, TRBD1, has no DNA to confirm it. The CDR3 loop spans 12 amino acids. The CDR3: CATATGMVTQYF.

This chain links TRBV7-8 with TRBJ2-1; the TRBD1 assignment by TCRdb is unverifiable without DNA. Germline V gene lookup returns CDR1 SGHVS and CDR2 FQNEAQ. This CDR3 comprises 14 residues. This CDR3 is CASSVRTVNNEQFF. Filled out from reference TRBV7-8 and TRBJ2-1, the complete variable domain reads GAGVSQSPRYKVAKRGQDVALRCDPISGHVSLFWYQQALGQGPEFLTYFQNEAQLDKSGLPSDRFFAERPEGSVSTLKIQRTQQEDSAVYLCASSVRTVNNEQFFGPGTRLTVL.

The chain couples TRBV20-1 to TRBJ2-1; checking the TCRdb D call of TRBD2 is not possible without DNA. Germline CDR1 DFQATT, CDR2 SNEGSKA (reference sequence). The CDR3 loop spans 16 amino acids. The CDR3 sequence: CSAKWASGGNYNEQFF.

The chain carries TRBV2 and TRBJ2-7; no DNA is available, so the TRBD2 call from TCRdb remains unchecked. Germline CDR1 and CDR2: SNHLY and FYNNEI. This CDR3 contains 13 residues. The CDR3 sequence: CASMLAGGYEQYF.

J is TRBJ2-7 and V is TRBV5-1. This CDR3 contains 14 residues. The germline V gene encodes CDR1 SGHRS and CDR2 YFSETQ. The CDR3 loop reads CASSEGHNSYEQYF.

Here the CDR3 reads CASSPGTLGQYF. This chain uses TRBV12-3 or TRBV12-4 with TRBJ2-5; the TRBD2 assignment by TCRdb is unverifiable without DNA. The length of the CDR3 is 12 residues.

The CDR3 loop is CSGGQGSNTEAFF. This chain connects TRBV29-1 to TRBJ1-1; without DNA, the TCRdb call of TRBD1 cannot be checked. The CDR3 totals 13 residues. The germline V gene encodes CDR1 SQVTM and CDR2 ANQGSEA. The full variable domain, completed using reference TRBV29-1 and TRBJ1-1, is SAVISQKPSRDICQRGTSLTIQCQVDSQVTMMFWYRQQPGQSLTLIATANQGSEATYESGFVIDKFPISRPNLTFSTLTVSNMSPEDSSIYLCSGGQGSNTEAFFGQGTRLTVV.

The V and J genes are TRBV28 and TRBJ1-5; there is no DNA to check the TCRdb D call of TRBD1. Germline V gene lookup returns CDR1 MDHEN and CDR2 SYDVKM. The CDR3 is 15 residues long. CDR3 loop: CASSLAGRGNQPQHF. The variable domain in full, completed from reference TRBV28 and TRBJ1-5, reads DVKVTQSSRYLVKRTGEKVFLECVQDMDHENMFWYRQDPGLGLRLIYFSYDVKMKEKGDIPEGYSVSREKKERFSLILESASTNQTSMYLCASSLAGRGNQPQHFGDGTRLSIL.

The chain carries TRBV7-8 and TRBJ1-6. There are 14 residues in the CDR3. The germline V gene has CDR1 SGHVS and CDR2 FQNEAQ. This CDR3 reads CASSPVGSSPPLHF.

This chain uses TRBV20-1 with TRBJ2-1. Looked up from germline, CDR1 is DFQATT and CDR2 is SNEGSKA (reference sequence). This CDR3 comprises 13 residues. The CDR3 protein is CSASGGFDNEQFF.

V usage is TRBV6-1 and J usage is TRBJ1-2; without DNA, the TCRdb call of TRBD1 cannot be checked. CDR1 MNHNS and CDR2 SASEGT come from the germline V gene. The CDR3 is 15 residues long. The CDR3 region is CASSIGQVLGTGYTF.

The chain uses TRBV2 and TRBJ2-5. This CDR3 has 12 amino acids. The V gene's germline CDR1 is SNHLY and CDR2 FYNNEI. The CDR3 is CASRTDQETQYF.

V is TRBV7-3 and J is TRBJ2-3; the TCRdb D gene call, TRBD1, has no DNA to confirm it. CDR3 size: 18 residues. Germline V gives CDR1 SGHTA, CDR2 FQGTGA. The CDR3 protein is CASSRRPAGGGAINTQYF.

This chain connects TRBV20-1 to TRBJ1-5. CDR1 and CDR2 from the germline V gene are DFQATT and SNEGSKA (reference sequence). This CDR3 region has 15 residues. This CDR3 reads CSARDTEGSNQPQHF.